This T cell receptor beta chain was obtained from a study of T-cell reconstitution after alpha-beta-depleted transplantation in children. Per the germline V gene, CDR1 is DFQATT and CDR2 is SNEGSKA (reference sequence). This CDR3 spans 17 amino acids. The junction had 8 bases not matched to a gene; V was cut back by 0 bases and J by 4 bases. Molecular barcoding with unique molecular identifiers was used for the TCRbeta library. Each CDR3 protein gets one entry after TCRdb re-called the PCR reads with MiXCR. The table lists fewer than 550,000 distinct CDR3 sequences, roughly a tenth of them singletons. This clonotype was seen many times.

The V gene is TRBV20-1, the J gene TRBJ2-3; 12 bases align to TRBD2. Material: PBMCs, obtained before TCRalphabeta/CD19-depleted stem cell transplant. This sequence was found in a child aged 2-15 years with inherited bone marrow failure, due to receive a stem cell transplant. CDR3 sequence (DNA): TGCAGTGCTAGAGATGTTGCTAGCGGGAGGGCCGCAGATACGCAGTATTTT. This codes for CSARDVASGRAADTQYF.